Each of the 4 T cell receptor beta chains below was sequenced from the same sample in a study of T and B cells in COVID-19 patients. BIOMED2 TRB-A/B primer pools were used in multiplex TRB PCR. TCRdb reprocessed the multiplex PCR reads with MiXCR, giving one entry per CDR3 protein. The data show around 23,000 distinct CDR3 sequences, with 25% to 30% seen just once and 2.5% to 3% held by the top ten. Each TRB amplification used about 220-500 ng of genomic DNA from blood. The source material was blood. The receptor source for this set is a human donor who had recovered from COVID-19.

This chain's CDR3 is CASSLGQGAEKLFF. The DNA of the CDR3 is TGTGCCAGCAGTTTAGGGCAGGGGGCGGAAAAACTGTTTTTT. The chain carries TRBV12-3 or TRBV12-4 and TRBJ1-4, with TRBD1 matching over 8 bases. The CDR3 spans 14 residues. Trimming at V came to 1 base and at J to 8 bases, leaving 3 bases not matched to a gene.

The V call is TRBV29-1, the J call TRBJ2-7, with TRBD2 matching 13 bases. J gave up 0 bases and V 5 bases, and 4 bases lay outside the gene matches. Germline CDR1 and CDR2: SQVTM and ANQGSEA. The CDR3 is made up of 15 amino acids. Here the CDR3 DNA reads TGCAGCGTTACTAGCGGGGGGGCCAGCTCCTACGAGCAGTACTTC. Amino acid sequence: CSVTSGGASSYEQYF.

The chain is built from TRBV7-6 and TRBJ1-3, with D possibly being TRBD1 (6 bases). This CDR3 has 17 residues. The V gene lost 5 bases and the J gene lost 0 bases, with 17 bases spanning the gap. The germline V gene encodes CDR1 SGHVS and CDR2 FNYEAQ. CDR3 nucleotide sequence: TGTGCCAGCAGCAGGGGAGGGGGACGGTTCTCTGGAAACACCATATATTTT. This codes for CASSRGGGRFSGNTIYF.

This clonotype occurred many times. The chain recombines TRBV29-1 with TRBJ1-2, with 9 bases fitting TRBD1. CDR3 length: 13 residues. With V trimmed by 6 bases and J by 4 bases, 6 bases remained unmatched. Germline V gene sequence: CDR1 SQVTM, CDR2 ANQGSEA. CDR3 amino acids: CSVSRDRVYGYTF. The CDR3 DNA follows: TGCAGCGTCTCCCGGGACAGGGTCTATGGCTACACCTTC.